The next 23 T cell receptor beta chains were all read from a single sample in a study of blood T cell repertoires in COVID-19. Generated by immunoSEQ multiplex PCR, the TCRdb table keeps only in-frame clones and is missing some. The sample contains fewer than 350,000 clones, roughly 85% of which appear only once. The specimen sequenced was PBMCs or T cells enriched from blood (not recorded which). The receptors shown here come from a woman between 35 and 50 years old who had recovered from COVID-19.

The rearrangement joins TRBV15 to TRBJ2-1, with a possible D match to TRBD2 (6 bases). Germline values: CDR1 LNHNV, CDR2 YYDKDF (reference sequence). There are 16 residues in the CDR3. V gave up 0 bases and J gave up 7 bases, with 16 bases separating them. The CDR3 sequence is CATSRDHGGLRNEQFF. The CDR3 DNA sequence: TGTGCCACCAGCAGAGATCACGGGGGACTCCGGAATGAGCAGTTCTTC.

This rearrangement joins TRBV7-2 to TRBJ1-3, with TRBD1 identical over 9 bases. CDR3 size: 13 residues. Germline CDR1 and CDR2: SGHTA and FQGNSA. V lost 4 bases to trimming and J lost 6 bases; unmatched junction nucleotides: 1. CDR3 sequence reads: CASSWDRENTIYF. CDR3 bases: TGTGCCAGCAGCTGGGACAGGGAAAACACCATATATTTT. Complete variable domain (other parts from reference TRBV7-2 and TRBJ1-3): GAGVSQSPSNKVTEKGKDVELRCDPISGHTALYWYRQSLGQGLEFLIYFQGNSAPDKSGLPSDRFSAERTGGSVSTLTIQRTQQEDSAVYLCASSWDRENTIYFGEGSWLTVV.

This chain uses TRBV27 with TRBJ2-1; tentatively, D is TRBD1 (6 bases). This CDR3 comprises 15 residues. CDR1 is MNHEY and CDR2 is SMNVEV in the germline V gene (reference sequence). The V gene lost 8 bases and the J gene lost 0 bases, with 14 bases spanning the gap. CDR3 bases: TGTGCCAGCTCAGGGGCGACTCGCTCCTACAATGAGCAGTTCTTC. Protein product: CASSGATRSYNEQFF.

The chain joins TRBV28 to TRBJ1-1; D unresolved. Trimming removed 9 bases at V and 0 bases at J, with 11 bases between. Germline values: CDR1 MDHEN, CDR2 SYDVKM. The CDR3 sequence is 13 residues long. The CDR3 DNA follows: TGTGCCAGTATGTCGGGTATGAACACTGAAGCTTTCTTT. It translates to CASMSGMNTEAFF.

This clone was detected a few times. The V gene is TRBV20-1, the J gene TRBJ2-1; maybe TRBD2 (6 bases). The germline V gene encodes CDR1 DFQATT and CDR2 SNEGSKA (reference sequence). With 3 bases removed from V and 2 bases from J, the gap between germline ends came to 11 bases. The CDR3 runs to 14 residues. The CDR3, as DNA: TGCAGTGCTAGTCCCGCTAGCGCCTACAATGAGCAGTTCTTC. Protein product: CSASPASAYNEQFF.

V and J are TRBV10-3 and TRBJ1-6, with D possibly TRBD1 on 5 matching bases. The CDR3 sequence is 13 residues long. Trimming took off 0 bases at V and 10 bases at J, with 7 bases between the two ends. Germline loops: CDR1 ENHRY, CDR2 SYGVKD. This CDR3 is CAISESGGSPLHF. The CDR3 DNA sequence: TGTGCCATCAGTGAGTCGGGGGGATCACCCCTCCACTTT.

This clone was detected once. This sequence joins TRBV19 and TRBJ2-7, with a tentative D call TRBD1 (6 bases). V lost 1 base to trimming and J lost 4 bases, with 14 bases between them. CDR1 is LNHDA and CDR2 is SQIVND in the germline V gene (reference sequence). There are 15 residues in the CDR3. CDR3 in DNA: TGTGCCAGTAGTATAGGCAGGGGCGGAACTTACGAGCAGTACTTC. Protein sequence: CASSIGRGGTYEQYF.

V gene TRBV18 combines with J gene TRBJ1-2; weak D call: TRBD1 (6 bases). Trimming shortened V by 2 bases and J by 0 bases, and 16 bases separated the two germline ends. In germline, CDR1 is KGHSH, CDR2 LQKENI. This CDR3 has 17 residues. The CDR3 DNA follows: TGTGCCAGCTCACCAGGGGGACACTTACTAGCTAACTATGGCTACACCTTC. It specifies CASSPGGHLLANYGYTF.

Comment on this clone: Other DNA sequences from this sample encode an identical CDR3 as well. This sequence joins TRBV7-9 and TRBJ2-1; D is possibly TRBD2 (6 bases). CDR3 length equals 12 residues. Germline CDR1 SEHNR, CDR2 FQNEAQ (reference sequence). Trimming left V 3 bases short and J 8 bases short, with 8 bases between. CDR3 protein: CASSLGGDEQFF. The CDR3 coding sequence is TGTGCCAGCAGCTTGGGGGGAGATGAGCAGTTCTTC.

The chain is built from TRBV6-5 and TRBJ1-6; 9 nucleotides line up with TRBD1. Unmatched junction bases numbered 6, after V lost 6 bases and J lost 6 bases. CDR1 and CDR2 from the germline V gene are MNHEY and SVGAGI. This CDR3 comprises 15 residues. CDR3 in amino acids: CASRPVDRGNSPLHF. In DNA, the CDR3 is TGTGCCAGCAGACCCGTGGACAGGGGTAATTCACCCCTCCACTTT.

This chain links TRBV24-1 with TRBJ1-5, with 12 bases lining up with TRBD1. Germline V gene lookup returns CDR1 KGHDR and CDR2 SFDVKD. Unmatched junction bases numbered 1, after V lost 2 bases and J lost 3 bases. The CDR3 has 16 amino acids. CDR3 region: CATSDSGQGANQPQHF. The CDR3 nucleotides are TGTGCCACCAGTGATTCGGGACAGGGGGCCAATCAGCCCCAGCATTTT.

The V gene is TRBV6-2 or TRBV6-3, the J gene TRBJ2-3; D possibly corresponds to TRBD2 (5 bases). CDR1 and CDR2 from the germline V gene are MNHEY and SVGEGT. V gave up 7 bases and J gave up 2 bases, with 19 bases separating them. This CDR3 spans 16 amino acids. This CDR3 is CASNPASSRDTDTQYF. In DNA form, the CDR3 reads TGTGCCAGCAACCCCGCTTCGTCCCGGGACACAGATACGCAGTATTTT.

J is TRBJ1-2 and V is TRBV5-6; possible D gene TRBD1, 6 bases. Germline CDR1 reads SGHDT; CDR2 reads YYEEEE. Trimming took off 5 bases at V and 6 bases at J, with 26 bases between the two ends. There are 17 residues in the CDR3. DNA of the CDR3: TGTGCCAGCAGGCCCCCTCGACAGGTCCCTCCCACACATGGCTACACCTTC. It is translated as CASRPPRQVPPTHGYTF.

The genes are TRBV7-2 and TRBJ2-7, with 7 bases lining up with TRBD2. This CDR3 region has 14 residues. V was pared by 5 bases and J by 3 bases, with 7 bases of the junction left unmatched. Germline-derived CDR1 and CDR2 are SGHTA and FQGNSA. In DNA, the CDR3 is TGTGCCAGCAGCCAGGGACTAAAAAGCTACGAGCAGTACTTC. It translates to CASSQGLKSYEQYF.

This sequence joins TRBV3-1 (or the pseudogene TRBV3-2) and TRBJ1-1; tentative D call: TRBD1 (5 bases). Trimming removed 4 bases from V and 6 bases from J, with 18 bases in between. Germline V gene sequence: CDR1 LGHDT, CDR2 YNNKEL (reference sequence). The length of the CDR3 is 15 residues. This CDR3 is CASSLAPGGGSEAFF. Written as DNA, the CDR3 is TGTGCCAGCAGCCTCGCCCCCGGGGGAGGATCTGAAGCTTTCTTT.

The J gene is TRBJ2-3, the V gene TRBV7-2, with 10 positions matching TRBD2. V shed 5 bases and J 3 bases; nucleotides not matched to a gene: 5. Germline V gene sequence: CDR1 SGHTA, CDR2 FQGNSA. CDR3 length equals 15 residues. The DNA for the CDR3 is TGTGCCAGCAGCCGGGGACTAGCGTTGACAGATACGCAGTATTTT. Translation gives CASSRGLALTDTQYF.

The V call is TRBV21-1, the J call TRBJ2-6; the table's D call TRBD2 went unverified against the DNA. TRBV21-1 is a pseudogene locus. The CDR3 covers 17 residues. The CDR3 loop is CASSKQVGLSGANVLTF. CDR3 DNA: TGTGCCAGCAGCAAACAGGTGGGACTTTCTGGGGCCAACGTCCTGACTTTC.

In its sample, this clone was seen once. The V gene is TRBV7-2, the J gene TRBJ2-1; weak D call: TRBD2 (5 bases). Germline V lookup: CDR1 SGHTA, CDR2 FQGNSA. The CDR3 contains 13 residues. V lost 5 bases and J 5 bases, leaving 10 bases between the germline ends. The CDR3 sequence: CASSLRLHNEQFF. DNA for the CDR3: TGTGCCAGCAGCCTCCGACTACACAATGAGCAGTTCTTC.

The chain is built from TRBV7-2 and TRBJ2-1, with TRBD2 matching over 7 bases. V lost 1 base to trimming and J lost 11 bases; unmatched junction nucleotides: 5. The CDR3 sequence is 13 residues long. CDR1 SGHTA and CDR2 FQGNSA come from the germline V gene. CDR3 sequence: CASSLGSSGKQFF. CDR3 sequence (DNA): TGTGCCAGCAGCTTAGGTTCCAGCGGGAAGCAGTTCTTC. Combining the CDR3 with reference TRBV7-2 and TRBJ2-1 gives the whole variable domain GAGVSQSPSNKVTEKGKDVELRCDPISGHTALYWYRQSLGQGLEFLIYFQGNSAPDKSGLPSDRFSAERTGGSVSTLTIQRTQQEDSAVYLCASSLGSSGKQFFGPGTRLTVL.

The CDR3 sequence is CASSYSSGRGYNEQFF. As DNA, the CDR3 is TGTGCCAGCAGTTATAGTAGCGGGAGGGGTTACAATGAGCAGTTCTTC. V gene TRBV4-2 combines with J gene TRBJ2-1; 11 bases align to TRBD2. V shed 6 bases and J 4 bases; nucleotides not matched to a gene: 8. CDR3 length equals 16 residues. Germline CDR1 LGHNA, CDR2 YNFKEQ.

The V and J genes are TRBV25-1 and TRBJ1-4; no firm D call. Germline V gene sequence: CDR1 MGHDK, CDR2 SYGVNS. V was trimmed by 2 bases and J by 2 bases, leaving 9 bases between them. The CDR3 runs to 15 residues. The CDR3 DNA follows: TGTGCCAGCAGTGAACCCTGGCCTACTAATGAAAAACTGTTTTTT. Residues: CASSEPWPTNEKLFF.

The chain combines TRBV30 with TRBJ2-1; possibly TRBD2 for D (5 bases). V lost 4 bases to trimming and J lost 3 bases, with 16 bases between them. Germline CDR1 and CDR2: GTSNPN and SVGIG (reference sequence). The CDR3 runs to 15 residues. The DNA for the CDR3 is TGTGCCTGGACTTCGGGGTTTGGATTCTACAATGAGCAGTTCTTC. It translates to CAWTSGFGFYNEQFF.

This clone was seen a few times. The chain links TRBV15 to TRBJ2-1; TRBD2 might be the D (6 bases). The CDR3 consists of 15 residues. Germline CDR1 reads LNHNV; CDR2 reads YYDKDF (reference sequence). The V end lost 0 bases, the J end lost 4 bases, and 10 bases lay between the germline ends. CDR3 sequence: CATSREEAGYNEQFF. CDR3 bases: TGTGCCACCAGCAGAGAGGAGGCGGGGTACAATGAGCAGTTCTTC.